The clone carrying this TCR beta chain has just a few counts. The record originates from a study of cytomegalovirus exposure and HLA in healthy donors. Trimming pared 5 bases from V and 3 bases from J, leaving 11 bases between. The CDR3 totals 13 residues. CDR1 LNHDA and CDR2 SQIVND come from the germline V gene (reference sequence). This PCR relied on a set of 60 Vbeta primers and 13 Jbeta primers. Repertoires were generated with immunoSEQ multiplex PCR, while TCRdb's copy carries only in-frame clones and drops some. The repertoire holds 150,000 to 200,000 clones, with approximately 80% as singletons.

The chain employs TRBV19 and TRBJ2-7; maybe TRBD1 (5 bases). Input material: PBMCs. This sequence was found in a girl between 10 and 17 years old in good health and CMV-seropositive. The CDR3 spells CASSLTGVYEQYF. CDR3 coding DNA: TGTGCCAGTAGTCTAACAGGAGTCTACGAGCAGTACTTC.